One and the same sample provided the 31 T cell receptor beta chains below, sequenced in a study of cytomegalovirus exposure and HLA in healthy donors. Primers: 60 Vbeta forward and 13 Jbeta reverse. Method: immunoSEQ multiplex PCR; TCRdb's copy keeps in-frame clones and lacks some. This table holds some 120,000 clones, 74% found once. Sequencing was performed on PBMCs. These receptors all stem from a man in his forties in good health and CMV-seropositive.

This clone occurred a few times. The rearrangement uses TRBV18 and TRBJ2-3; TRBD2 aligns across 7 bases. V shed 2 bases and J 5 bases; nucleotides not matched to a gene: 10. Germline CDR1 KGHSH, CDR2 LQKENI. The CDR3 extends over 16 amino acids. The CDR3 DNA reads as TGTGCCAGCTCACCAAAAGCGGGGTCCCCGGGAGATACGCAGTATTTT. Its translation: CASSPKAGSPGDTQYF.

The rearrangement uses TRBV6-5 and TRBJ2-7; weak D call: TRBD1 (6 bases). There are 15 residues in the CDR3. Germline V CDR1 and CDR2: MNHEY, SVGAGI. Trimming pared 3 bases from V and 7 bases from J, leaving 19 bases between. The CDR3 loop is CASSYRDTSAWEQYF. CDR3 sequence (DNA): TGTGCCAGCAGTTATCGGGACACCTCCGCGTGGGAGCAGTACTTC.

This clone was seen a handful of times. Other nucleotide sequences from this sample produce the same CDR3. The J gene is TRBJ2-7, the V gene TRBV7-2, with TRBD1 matching over 9 bases. This CDR3 has 14 amino acids. Germline CDR1 reads SGHTA; CDR2 reads FQGNSA. V trimming: 5 bases; J trimming: 5 bases; junction bases outside the gene matches: 7. This CDR3 is CASSPGQGSDEQYF. The CDR3 nucleotides read TGTGCCAGCAGCCCAGGACAGGGGTCCGACGAGCAGTACTTC.

The chain has TRBV7-2 and TRBJ1-6; D perhaps matches TRBD1 (6 bases). Trimming removed 2 bases at V and 7 bases at J, with 15 bases between. Germline CDR1 and CDR2: SGHTA and FQGNSA. This CDR3 is 16 amino acids long. CDR3 bases: TGTGCCAGCAGCTTAATCGGACAGCGAAGAAATTCACCCCTCCACTTT. It yields the protein CASSLIGQRRNSPLHF.

J is TRBJ2-2 and V is TRBV7-2; 9 nucleotides line up with TRBD1. The germline gives CDR1 SGHTA, CDR2 FQGNSA. With 3 bases clipped from V and 5 bases from J, the junction kept 4 bases outside the gene matches. The CDR3 extends over 15 amino acids. The CDR3 loop reads CASSLLTGGTGELFF. The CDR3 DNA is TGTGCCAGCAGCTTGTTGACAGGGGGGACCGGGGAGCTGTTTTTT.

This chain connects TRBV6-1 to TRBJ2-1; 9 bases match TRBD2. Germline lookup yields CDR1 MNHNS and CDR2 SASEGT. The CDR3 extends over 14 amino acids. The junction had 6 bases not matched to a gene; V was cut back by 7 bases and J by 5 bases. The CDR3 bases are TGTGCCAGCACCCCAGCGGGAGGAGACAATGAGCAGTTCTTC. This gives the protein CASTPAGGDNEQFF.

The chain uses TRBV5-1 and TRBJ1-1, with D unresolved. V was trimmed by 2 bases and J by 1 base, leaving 9 bases between them. The germline CDR1 and CDR2 sequences are SGHRS and YFSETQ. The CDR3 is 14 amino acids. The CDR3 DNA reads TGCGCCAGCAGCTTAGGAGTCCCGAACACTGAAGCTTTCTTT. Translated: CASSLGVPNTEAFF.

The genes are TRBV2 and TRBJ1-1, with D unresolved. Germline values: CDR1 SNHLY, CDR2 FYNNEI. V lost 2 bases and J 10 bases, leaving 14 bases between the germline ends. The CDR3 runs 13 residues. The CDR3 protein is CASSETVPFGAFF. CDR3 nucleotide sequence: TGTGCCAGCAGTGAAACTGTGCCCTTTGGAGCTTTCTTT. Full variable domain (rest looked up from reference TRBV2 and TRBJ1-1): EPEVTQTPSHQVTQMGQEVILRCVPISNHLYFYWYRQILGQKVEFLVSFYNNEISEKSEIFDDQFSVERPDGSNFTLKIRSTKLEDSAMYFCASSETVPFGAFFGQGTRLTVV.

This clone was seen only once. V usage is TRBV15 and J usage is TRBJ2-7, with a possible D match to TRBD1 (6 bases). In germline, CDR1 is LNHNV, CDR2 YYDKDF (reference sequence). The CDR3 sequence is 15 residues long. Trimming took 0 bases from V and 2 from J, leaving 11 bases between them. The CDR3 DNA reads TGTGCCACCAGCAGAGAGGGGGCTGGACCCTACGAGCAGTACTTC. Amino acid sequence: CATSREGAGPYEQYF.

This clone has only one observation. V gene TRBV2 combines with J gene TRBJ2-7; no clear D. V was shortened by 4 bases and J by 2 bases, with 6 bases between the two germline ends. The CDR3 has 12 residues. Per germline, CDR1 SNHLY and CDR2 FYNNEI. The CDR3 region is CASSGLPYEQYF. CDR3 sequence (DNA): TGTGCCAGCAGTGGTCTCCCCTACGAGCAGTACTTC.

This clone turned up a few times. The chain employs TRBV7-9 and TRBJ2-5, with 10 bases identical to TRBD1. V lost 5 bases to trimming and J lost 2 bases; unmatched junction nucleotides: 8. Germline V gene sequence: CDR1 SEHNR, CDR2 FQNEAQ (reference sequence). This CDR3 spans 16 amino acids. The CDR3 loop reads CASSPGDRGQQETQYF. DNA for the CDR3: TGTGCCAGCAGCCCAGGGGACAGGGGACAGCAAGAGACCCAGTACTTC.

The CDR3 reads CASRSAGFPTEAFF. In DNA form, the CDR3 reads TGTGCCAGCAGGTCCGCAGGGTTCCCCACTGAAGCTTTCTTT. The gene calls are TRBV6-5 and TRBJ1-1; TRBD1 is a possible D gene (5 bases). This CDR3 is built from 14 residues. V was clipped by 6 bases and J by 4 bases, with 15 bases between them. Germline V gives CDR1 MNHEY, CDR2 SVGAGI.

This clone was seen a handful of times. The genes are TRBV6-1 and TRBJ1-6; D unresolved. V lost 1 base and J lost 9, with 16 bases in between. CDR3 length equals 16 residues. Germline assignment: CDR1 MNHNS and CDR2 SASEGT. CDR3 DNA: TGTGCCAGCAGTGAAGGGTTGGAGGGCTTTGGTTCACCCCTCCACTTT. Its protein product is CASSEGLEGFGSPLHF.

This clone was observed a handful of times. This chain uses TRBV5-1 with TRBJ2-7, with 8 bases fitting TRBD2. V shed 3 bases, J shed 1 base, and the junction held 6 bases outside the gene matches. CDR1 SGHRS and CDR2 YFSETQ come from the germline V gene. The CDR3 runs to 15 residues. The CDR3 region has the DNA TGCGCCAGCAGCTCCAGCGGGGGTCCATCCTACGAGCAGTACTTC. The encoded protein is CASSSSGGPSYEQYF.

This clone was picked up one time. V gene TRBV29-1 combines with J gene TRBJ2-3; TRBD1 aligns across 10 bases. The trim removed 4 bases at V and 4 bases at J, leaving 17 bases unmatched. CDR3 length: 18 residues. Germline V gene sequence: CDR1 SQVTM, CDR2 ANQGSEA. CDR3 nucleotides: TGCAGCGTTGTCTTGCTGGAATTTAGGACAGGGGGTCCAGATACGCAGTATTTT. Translation gives CSVVLLEFRTGGPDTQYF.

The chain carries TRBV6-4 and TRBJ1-5, with 11 bases aligning to TRBD1. The CDR3 has 15 amino acids. Per germline, CDR1 MRHNA and CDR2 SNTAGT. Germline trimming cut 3 bases from V and 8 bases from J; bases unmatched to any gene: 6. The CDR3 bases are TGTGCCAGCAGTGAAGGGACAGGGGGTTTTGAGCCCCAGCATTTT. It codes for CASSEGTGGFEPQHF.

This clone appeared once. This rearrangement joins TRBV5-1 to TRBJ2-5; TRBD2 matches at 9 bases. Per the germline V gene, CDR1 is SGHRS and CDR2 is YFSETQ. This CDR3 contains 16 residues. J lost 4 bases, V lost 3 bases, and 10 bases had no gene match. The CDR3: CASSSWLAGRLETQYF. As DNA, the CDR3 is TGCGCCAGCAGCTCGTGGCTAGCGGGAAGACTAGAGACCCAGTACTTC.

The gene calls are TRBV10-2 and TRBJ2-7; TRBD1 matches 7 bases. The V gene end was trimmed by 8 bases and the J gene end by 5 bases; junction bases not matched to a gene: 6. This CDR3 has 12 residues. Germline lookup yields CDR1 WSHSY and CDR2 SAAADI. DNA for the CDR3: TGCGCCAGCGAGGGACAGTGGGACGAGCAGTACTTC. Translation: CASEGQWDEQYF.

This clone was seen more than once but under ten times. The chain uses TRBV4-2 and TRBJ2-7; 8 nucleotides line up with TRBD2. The CDR3 consists of 17 residues. Germline CDR1 and CDR2: LGHNA and YNFKEQ. J lost 0 bases, V lost 4 bases, and 11 bases had no gene match. CDR3 in DNA: TGTGCCAGCAGCCCGCTTCTCGGGAGGGGGAACTCCTACGAGCAGTACTTC. Amino acid sequence: CASSPLLGRGNSYEQYF.

The genes are TRBV11-2 and TRBJ1-2; TRBD1 aligns across 7 bases. J gave up 10 bases and V 2 bases, and 7 bases lay outside the gene matches. CDR3 length equals 13 residues. Germline lookup yields CDR1 SGHAT and CDR2 FQNNGV. The CDR3 DNA follows: TGTGCCAGCAGCTTAAACCTCGGACAGGCCTACACCTTC. Translated, it gives CASSLNLGQAYTF. The complete variable domain, with remaining parts taken from reference TRBV11-2 and TRBJ1-2, reads EAGVAQSPRYKIIEKRQSVAFWCNPISGHATLYWYQQILGQGPKLLIQFQNNGVVDDSQLPKDRFSAERLKGVDSTLKIQPAKLEDSAVYLCASSLNLGQAYTFGSGTRLTVV.

In this sample, this clone turned up a few times. This chain links TRBV7-8 with TRBJ2-2; the match to TRBD1 covers 9 bases. The V segment lost 5 bases and the J segment 5 bases; nucleotides outside the gene matches: 6. Germline CDR1 and CDR2: SGHVS and FQNEAQ. The CDR3 runs to 15 residues. The CDR3 DNA reads TGTGCCAGCAGCCGACAGGGGGAGTTGACCGGGGAGCTGTTTTTT. It is translated as CASSRQGELTGELFF.

This rearrangement joins TRBV18 to TRBJ2-1; perhaps TRBD2 as D (6 bases). CDR1 is KGHSH and CDR2 is LQKENI in the germline V gene. V was cut by 3 bases and J by 8 bases, with 11 bases left in between. There are 13 residues in the CDR3. The CDR3 nucleotides are TGTGCCAGCTCACCGGTCGGGAGTTATGAGCAGTTCTTC. Residues: CASSPVGSYEQFF. Using reference TRBV18 and TRBJ2-1 for the parts outside the CDR3, the full variable domain is NAGVMQNPRHLVRRRGQEARLRCSPMKGHSHVYWYRQLPEEGLKFMVYLQKENIIDESGMPKERFSAEFPKEGPSILRIQQVVRGDSAAYFCASSPVGSYEQFFGPGTRLTVL.

This clone occurred a few times. The chain uses TRBV6-4 and TRBJ2-1; D is perhaps TRBD1 (6 bases). Per the germline V gene, CDR1 is MRHNA and CDR2 is SNTAGT. This CDR3 is built from 13 residues. V lost 0 bases and J 10 bases, leaving 10 bases between the germline ends. CDR3 in DNA: TGTGCCAGCAGTGACTCGGACAGACAAGAGCAGTTCTTC. This codes for CASSDSDRQEQFF.

The chain uses TRBV5-1 and TRBJ1-1, with 8 bases fitting TRBD1. This CDR3 comprises 15 residues. V was clipped by 4 bases and J by 4 bases; unmatched bases: 9. Germline V lookup: CDR1 SGHRS, CDR2 YFSETQ. The CDR3 region is CASSPQDRVSTEAFF. The CDR3 nucleotides read TGCGCCAGCAGCCCACAGGACAGGGTCTCCACTGAAGCTTTCTTT.

This CDR3 reads CASSDTGNIQYF. CDR3 DNA: TGTGCCAGCAGTGATACAGGAAACATTCAGTACTTC. This chain joins TRBV27 and TRBJ2-4; possible D gene TRBD1, 5 bases. The length of the CDR3 is 12 residues. The V gene's germline CDR1 is MNHEY and CDR2 SMNVEV (reference sequence). Trimming left V 5 bases short and J 6 bases short, with 8 bases between.

As DNA, the CDR3 is TGTGCCAGCAGTTTAATCGGGAGGTCCTACGAGCAGTACTTC. This translates into CASSLIGRSYEQYF. V usage is TRBV27 and J usage is TRBJ2-7, with 7 bases lining up with TRBD2. This CDR3 has 14 residues. Germline V gene lookup returns CDR1 MNHEY and CDR2 SMNVEV (reference sequence). With 2 bases clipped from V and 1 base from J, the junction kept 2 bases outside the gene matches.

The chain is built from TRBV5-5 and TRBJ2-7, with 10 bases lining up with TRBD2. Losses at the gene ends were 0 bases for V and 5 bases for J; bases not matched to a gene: 8. Germline lookup yields CDR1 SGHKS and CDR2 YYEKEE (reference sequence). The CDR3 runs 16 residues. The CDR3 sequence is CASSLAASGGLHEQYF. DNA of the CDR3: TGTGCCAGCAGCTTGGCGGCTAGCGGGGGACTCCACGAGCAGTACTTC.

V usage is TRBV7-2 and J usage is TRBJ2-4; 11 nucleotides line up with TRBD2. The germline CDR1 and CDR2 sequences are SGHTA and FQGNSA. This CDR3 spans 16 amino acids. With V trimmed by 4 bases and J by 3 bases, 5 bases remained unmatched. The CDR3 coding sequence is TGTGCCAGCAGCTCCGGGACTAGCGGCTTCAAAAACATTCAGTACTTC. Protein product: CASSSGTSGFKNIQYF.

This clone was recorded a few times. This chain joins TRBV6-6 and TRBJ1-6; D ambiguous. Germline CDR1 and CDR2: MNHNY and SVGAGI (reference sequence). V was cut by 11 bases and J by 0 bases, with 8 bases left in between. This CDR3 is 13 amino acids long. For the CDR3, the DNA is TGTGCCGGAGGGAGCTCCTATAATTCACCCCTCCACTTT. Translated: CAGGSSYNSPLHF.

The chain joins TRBV5-8 to TRBJ2-3, with 7 positions matching TRBD1. Germline values: CDR1 SGHTS, CDR2 YDEGEE. Unmatched junction bases numbered 12, after V lost 2 bases and J lost 6 bases. This CDR3 is 16 amino acids long. The CDR3 bases are TGTGCCAGCAGCTTACAGGGGCCTTTTTCGATGGATACGCAGTATTTT. Translating gives CASSLQGPFSMDTQYF. Full variable domain (outside the CDR3, taken from reference TRBV5-8 and TRBJ2-3): EAGVTQSPTHLIKTRGQQATLRCSPISGHTSVYWYQQALGLGLQFLLWYDEGEERNRGNFPPRFSGRQFPNYSSELNVNALELEDSALYLCASSLQGPFSMDTQYFGPGTRLTVL.

The rearrangement links TRBV2 to TRBJ1-1, with a weak D call TRBD1 (6 bases). This CDR3 region has 14 residues. With 4 bases removed from V and 5 bases from J, the gap between germline ends came to 14 bases. In germline, CDR1 is SNHLY, CDR2 FYNNEI. The CDR3 spells CASSVGGAGTEAFF. In nucleotides, the CDR3 is TGTGCCAGCAGTGTCGGGGGGGCAGGTACTGAAGCTTTCTTT.